Listed here is a single T cell receptor (beta chain). Its antigen is as yet unknown. Profiling relied on immunoSEQ multiplex PCR, and the TCRdb table lists in-frame clones only, not all of them. The sample shows 96,000 or so clones, about nine tenths of them seen only once. The sample is drawn from a study of T cell responses to AZD1222 COVID-19 vaccine. General study points: Donors in the cohort were predominantly white British and more often female, and clonal diversity was possibly underestimated. Unmutated variant regions are reportedly targeted by nearly half of spike-specific TCRs. Elevations in Spike-specific TCR breadth and depth followed administration of two AZD1222 doses. AZD1222 recipients seropositive at baseline numbered only six.

In germline, CDR1 is MDHEN, CDR2 SYDVKM. With 6 bases removed from V and 5 bases from J, the gap between germline ends came to 16 bases. The length of the CDR3 is 14 residues. The clonotype comes from an adult in good health. The specimen comprised peripheral blood, sampled on day 0 of AZD1222 vaccination. The chain recombines TRBV28 with TRBJ1-1; tentative D call: TRBD1 (6 bases). The CDR3 coding sequence is TGTGCCAGCAGGACAGACAGGCTGGAAACTGAAGCTTTCTTT. This translates into CASRTDRLETEAFF. Supplemented by reference TRBV28 and TRBJ1-1, the full variable domain reads DVKVTQSSRYLVKRTGEKVFLECVQDMDHENMFWYRQDPGLGLRLIYFSYDVKMKEKGDIPEGYSVSREKKERFSLILESASTNQTSMYLCASRTDRLETEAFFGQGTRLTVV.